Presented here are 19 T cell receptor beta chains from one specimen sequenced in a study of TIL therapy for anti-PD-1-resistant metastatic lung cancer. The libraries were made with immunoSEQ v3. Only in-frame clones appear in the TCRdb table, and some are missing; sequencing was by immunoSEQ multiplex PCR. The sample lists approximately 2,100 clones, roughly 83% occurring once. The time point denotes: pre-treatment sample, taken before nivolumab and TIL therapy. Tumor tissue came from excised metastases, mostly pleural nodules or supraclavicular lymph nodes. This sample comprised tumor tissue, obtained at baseline. These TCRs come from a person aged 25-85 years with non-small cell lung cancer.

The chain uses TRBV29-1 and TRBJ2-5; 7 nucleotides align to TRBD2. The CDR3 extends over 13 amino acids. Germline V gene data show CDR1 as SQVTM and CDR2 as ANQGSEA. V shed 4 bases and J 13 bases; nucleotides not matched to a gene: 15. The CDR3 reads CSVGMGEGHNLYF. Here the CDR3 DNA reads TGCAGCGTTGGTATGGGGGAGGGCCATAACTTGTACTTC.

The chain links TRBV27 to TRBJ2-3; no reliable D call. The CDR3 runs to 14 residues. Trimming cost V 5 bases and J 4 bases, with 13 bases left between them. Germline CDR1 MNHEY, CDR2 SMNVEV (reference sequence). The DNA of the CDR3 is TGTGCCAGCAGTCGAACGGTGGGCCCAGATACGCAGTATTTT. Translating it yields CASSRTVGPDTQYF.

J is TRBJ2-6 and V is TRBV4-2; D remains unclear. The CDR3 is 15 amino acids. Germline CDR1 reads LGHNA; CDR2 reads YNFKEQ. Trimming removed 1 base at V and 4 bases at J, with 8 bases between. DNA of the CDR3: TGTGCCAGCAGCCAAGCCCCCCCCGGGGCCAACGTCCTGACTTTC. This sequence encodes CASSQAPPGANVLTF.

The rearrangement links TRBV30 to TRBJ2-5, with D unresolved. This CDR3 contains 14 residues. Germline V gives CDR1 GTSNPN, CDR2 SVGIG (reference sequence). Trimming took off 2 bases at V and 5 bases at J, with 15 bases between the two ends. The CDR3 sequence is CAWSHGGFRETQYF. CDR3 sequence (DNA): TGTGCCTGGAGTCACGGCGGATTCCGGGAGACCCAGTACTTC.

V usage is TRBV7-8 and J usage is TRBJ1-1; possible D gene TRBD1, 6 bases. This CDR3 has 13 amino acids. V was cut by 7 bases and J by 6 bases, with 15 bases left in between. Germline lookup yields CDR1 SGHVS and CDR2 FQNEAQ. The CDR3 reads CASNWGGGSEAFF. The CDR3 DNA reads TGTGCCAGCAATTGGGGGGGCGGGTCTGAAGCTTTCTTT.

This clone was seen a handful of times. V gene TRBV7-2 combines with J gene TRBJ2-7; no firm D call. From germline, CDR1 is SGHTA and CDR2 FQGNSA. This CDR3 is built from 16 residues. V dropped 5 bases and J dropped 0 bases, with 17 bases sitting between them. DNA of the CDR3: TGTGCCAGCAGCCAAAATCCCCCAGGTAGCTCCTACGAGCAGTACTTC. Protein: CASSQNPPGSSYEQYF.

The sample holds a few counts of this clone. As DNA, the CDR3 is TGTGCCAGCAGCCCCTTAGGAGGACAGGGGCCAGGGCCCCAGCATTTT. Translation: CASSPLGGQGPGPQHF. V and J are TRBV5-8 and TRBJ1-5; 9 bases agree with TRBD1. The V segment lost 4 bases and the J segment 9 bases; nucleotides outside the gene matches: 14. Germline V gives CDR1 SGHTS, CDR2 YDEGEE. The CDR3 covers 16 residues.

This sequence joins TRBV7-8 and TRBJ1-5, with TRBD1 matching over 8 bases. J gave up 5 bases and V 5 bases, and 14 bases lay outside the gene matches. The CDR3 contains 17 residues. Germline-derived CDR1 and CDR2 are SGHVS and FQNEAQ. CDR3 DNA: TGTGCCAGCAGCCTCTCCCTAGGACAGGGAACCGATCAGCCCCAGCATTTT. It codes for CASSLSLGQGTDQPQHF.

The chain uses TRBV19 and TRBJ1-1, with a tentative D call TRBD1 (5 bases). Germline V gene sequence: CDR1 LNHDA, CDR2 SQIVND (reference sequence). The CDR3 sequence is 14 residues long. V shed 7 bases and J shed 11 bases, with 23 bases lying between them. This CDR3 reads CASTSTGGVKQAFF. The CDR3 nucleotides read TGTGCCAGTACCTCTACGGGGGGAGTGAAACAGGCTTTCTTT.

This chain connects TRBV4-1 to TRBJ2-1; 8 bases are shared with TRBD2. Germline lookup yields CDR1 MGHRA and CDR2 YSYEKL. The CDR3 extends over 18 amino acids. After removal of 0 bases from V and 8 bases from J, the junction contained 15 bases not matched to a gene. The CDR3 is CASSQDSRPGLGIDEQFF. The CDR3 DNA follows: TGCGCCAGCAGCCAAGATTCGAGACCGGGACTAGGGATCGATGAGCAGTTCTTC.

This sequence joins TRBV28 and TRBJ1-2; the match to TRBD1 covers 9 bases. The CDR3 has 14 amino acids. V was clipped by 8 bases and J by 4 bases; unmatched bases: 8. Germline CDR1 and CDR2: MDHEN and SYDVKM. The CDR3 spells CASSLTGQGYGYTF. The CDR3 coding sequence is TGTGCCAGCTCGCTGACGGGACAGGGCTATGGCTACACCTTC.

This sequence joins TRBV15 and TRBJ2-1, with D possibly called TRBD1 or TRBD2 (6 bases each). This CDR3 has 14 residues. Germline values: CDR1 LNHNV, CDR2 YYDKDF (reference sequence). Trimming removed 3 bases at V and 9 bases at J, with 15 bases between. The CDR3 coding sequence is TGTGCCACCAGCAGGGGGGGCTTATTCGGTGAGCAGTTCTTC. Translating gives CATSRGGLFGEQFF.

The sample holds one count of this clone. The chain recombines TRBV11-2 with TRBJ2-2; D call uncertain. The CDR3 loop spans 19 amino acids. The V gene lost 0 bases and the J gene lost 0 bases, with 17 bases spanning the gap. From germline, CDR1 is SGHAT and CDR2 FQNNGV. CDR3 DNA: TGTGCCAGCAGCTTAGATCTGAAAGGATTTTACGCGAACACCGGGGAGCTGTTTTTT. Its translation is CASSLDLKGFYANTGELFF.

In this sample, this clone turned up once. This sequence joins TRBV7-2 and TRBJ2-7; unclear D gene. With 3 bases removed from V and 2 bases from J, the gap between germline ends came to 11 bases. The CDR3 is 14 amino acids. Germline V gene lookup returns CDR1 SGHTA and CDR2 FQGNSA. CDR3 protein: CASSLDPFTYEQYF. The CDR3 DNA follows: TGTGCCAGCAGCTTGGACCCCTTCACCTACGAGCAGTACTTC.

The gene calls are TRBV5-5 and TRBJ2-5, with D possibly called TRBD1 or TRBD2 (5 bases each). The germline V gene has CDR1 SGHKS and CDR2 YYEKEE (reference sequence). V lost 6 bases and J 4 bases, leaving 22 bases between the germline ends. The CDR3 sequence is 16 residues long. CDR3 in DNA: TGTGCCAGCATCCCCCCCGGGACCGCCGTGGTAGAGACCCAGTACTTC. The encoded protein is CASIPPGTAVVETQYF.

The V and J genes are TRBV7-3 and TRBJ2-2, with a tentative D call TRBD2 (6 bases). The length of the CDR3 is 14 residues. Germline V gene sequence: CDR1 SGHTA, CDR2 FQGTGA. Between the trimmed V and J ends, which lost 4 bases and 8 bases, there was a span of 14 bases. CDR3 amino acids: CASSSSRGNGELFF. Written as DNA, the CDR3 is TGTGCCAGCAGCTCAAGTCGGGGGAATGGGGAGCTGTTTTTT. Looking up the rest from reference TRBV7-3 and TRBJ2-2 gives the full variable domain: GAGVSQTPSNKVTEKGKYVELRCDPISGHTALYWYRQSLGQGPEFLIYFQGTGAADDSGLPNDRFFAVRPEGSVSTLKIQRTERGDSAVYLCASSSSRGNGELFFGEGSRLTVL.

The chain combines TRBV10-2 with TRBJ2-7, with TRBD2 matching 7 bases. Germline V gene sequence: CDR1 WSHSY, CDR2 SAAADI. V dropped 0 bases and J dropped 7; count of bases not matched to a gene: 12. CDR3 size: 16 residues. DNA for the CDR3: TGCGCCAGCAGTGAGTCTCCGGGAGGCGTATTGGGGGAGCAGTACTTC. Residues: CASSESPGGVLGEQYF.

V and J are TRBV19 and TRBJ2-7; no clear D. V dropped 1 base and J dropped 6 bases, with 4 bases sitting between them. The germline V gene encodes CDR1 LNHDA and CDR2 SQIVND (reference sequence). The CDR3 runs to 11 residues. The CDR3 reads CASSIGFEQYF. DNA of the CDR3: TGTGCCAGTAGTATAGGTTTCGAGCAGTACTTC.

The chain joins TRBV4-3 to TRBJ2-7; D gene uncertain. This CDR3 has 15 amino acids. V lost 4 bases and J 4 bases, leaving 17 bases between the germline ends. The germline V gene has CDR1 LGHNA and CDR2 YSLEER. CDR3 bases: TGCGCCAGCAGCCGAGCACAACGTGGCCCTTACGAGCAGTACTTC. Amino acid sequence: CASSRAQRGPYEQYF.